The 9 T cell receptor beta chains listed next were all sequenced from one sample in a study of cytomegalovirus exposure and HLA in healthy donors. PCR was performed using 60 Vbeta and 13 Jbeta primers. Sequencing was performed with immunoSEQ multiplex PCR; in TCRdb, only in-frame clones are kept and a portion is missing. This table has some 160,000 clones, approximately 84% appearing once. Sequences were obtained from PBMCs. These receptors originate from a male donor in good health and CMV-seropositive.

This sequence joins TRBV9 and TRBJ2-2, with 8 bases matching TRBD2. V shed 0 bases, J shed 4 bases, and the junction held 2 bases outside the gene matches. Germline CDR1 is SGDLS and CDR2 is YYNGEE. This CDR3 spans 15 amino acids. In nucleotides, the CDR3 is TGTGCCAGCAGCGTAGGCAGCGGGAGCACCGGGGAGCTGTTTTTT. Translation: CASSVGSGSTGELFF.

This clone was recorded a few times. The chain uses TRBV4-1 and TRBJ2-1, with 14 nucleotides matching TRBD2. Germline-derived CDR1 and CDR2 are MGHRA and YSYEKL. CDR3 size: 20 residues. After removal of 5 bases from V and 0 bases from J, the junction contained 12 bases not matched to a gene. DNA of the CDR3: TGCGCCAGCAGCGAAAGGACTAGCGGGAGGCCCGCAGGCTCCTACAATGAGCAGTTCTTC. Residues: CASSERTSGRPAGSYNEQFF.

This rearrangement joins TRBV15 to TRBJ2-1, with 7 bases that match TRBD2. Looked up from germline, CDR1 is LNHNV and CDR2 is YYDKDF (reference sequence). V was clipped by 1 base and J by 5 bases; unmatched bases: 8. This CDR3 spans 16 amino acids. CDR3 region: CATSRASGLADNEQFF. In DNA form, the CDR3 reads TGTGCCACCAGCAGAGCCTCCGGGCTAGCGGACAATGAGCAGTTCTTC.

This clone has just one count. One junction end does not reproduce the germline sequence, and a read error may be involved. The chain has TRBV7-9 and TRBJ2-5, with 8 bases that match TRBD1. In germline, CDR1 is SEHNR, CDR2 FQNEAQ (reference sequence). The CDR3 sequence is 14 residues long. CDR3 nucleotides: TGTTCCAGCAGCACCGGGACAGGTGCAGAGACCCAGTACTTC. Translated, it gives CSSSTGTGAETQYF.

Turning to this clone: In the same sample, other DNA sequences code for this CDR3. The gene calls are TRBV15 and TRBJ2-1; possibly TRBD1 for D (5 bases). Germline assignment: CDR1 LNHNV and CDR2 YYDKDF (reference sequence). The CDR3 length is 13 residues. Trimming pared 3 bases from V and 6 bases from J, leaving 9 bases between. DNA for the CDR3: TGTGCCACCAGCAGGCAGGGCTTCAATGAGCAGTTCTTC. Translation: CATSRQGFNEQFF.

Only a few counts were recorded for this clone. This chain joins TRBV19 and TRBJ2-6; possibly TRBD1 for D (6 bases). V lost 10 bases to trimming and J lost 4 bases, with 14 bases between them. CDR1 is LNHDA, CDR2 SQIVND, per germline (reference sequence). There are 14 residues in the CDR3. DNA of the CDR3: TGTGCCACGAAACAGGGTGCCGGGGCCAACGTCCTGACTTTC. Translation gives CATKQGAGANVLTF.

This clone was counted between two and nine times. The CDR3 here is CATRREGQPQHF. Written as DNA, the CDR3 is TGTGCCACCCGCAGGGAGGGTCAGCCCCAGCATTTT. The chain uses TRBV10-3 and TRBJ1-5; D perhaps matches TRBD1 (5 bases). This CDR3 spans 12 amino acids. The germline V gene has CDR1 ENHRY and CDR2 SYGVKD. The V and J ends lost 10 bases and 6 bases respectively, with 13 bases between them.

This clone has just a few counts. V is TRBV4-3 and J is TRBJ2-7; no definite D call. Trimming pared 4 bases from V and 2 bases from J, leaving 9 bases between. There are 13 residues in the CDR3. Germline assignment: CDR1 LGHNA and CDR2 YSLEER. CDR3: CASSLERTYEQYF. The CDR3 DNA is TGCGCCAGCAGCCTTGAGAGAACCTACGAGCAGTACTTC.

The sample holds one count of this clone. The chain carries TRBV19 and TRBJ2-7; the match to TRBD2 covers 10 bases. The CDR3 runs to 17 residues. Trimming cost V 3 bases and J 1 base; bases outside gene matches: 9. Germline loops: CDR1 LNHDA, CDR2 SQIVND (reference sequence). CDR3 protein: CASSISSGRTYSYEQYF. The CDR3 DNA reads as TGTGCCAGTAGTATTAGTAGCGGGAGGACCTATTCCTACGAGCAGTACTTC. Full variable domain (outside the CDR3, taken from reference TRBV19 and TRBJ2-7): DGGITQSPKYLFRKEGQNVTLSCEQNLNHDAMYWYRQDPGQGLRLIYYSQIVNDFQKGDIAEGYSVSREKKESFPLTVTSAQKNPTAFYLCASSISSGRTYSYEQYFGPGTRLTVT.